Each of the 11 T cell receptor beta chains below was sequenced from the same sample in a study of cytomegalovirus exposure and HLA in healthy donors. The PCR used 60 Vbeta and 13 Jbeta primers. Generated by immunoSEQ multiplex PCR, the TCRdb table keeps only in-frame clones and is missing some. The sample carries more than 150,000 clones, approximately 80% recorded once. The sequenced material came from PBMCs. The receptors come from a woman in her late teens or twenties in good health and CMV-seronegative.

A single count supports this clone. The V and J genes are TRBV7-6 and TRBJ1-1; D is uncertain. This CDR3 contains 15 residues. Germline loops: CDR1 SGHVS, CDR2 FNYEAQ. Trimming removed 5 bases from V and 0 bases from J, with 13 bases in between. In DNA, the CDR3 is TGTGCCAGCAGCCCACTGGTAGAGATGAACACTGAAGCTTTCTTT. It codes for CASSPLVEMNTEAFF.

The CDR3 region is CASSPDTTGELFF. The CDR3 nucleotides are TGTGCCAGCTCACCAGACACCACCGGGGAGCTGTTTTTT. This sequence joins TRBV18 and TRBJ2-2; no definite D call. The CDR3 totals 13 residues. CDR1 and CDR2 from the germline V gene are KGHSH and LQKENI. Trimming shortened V by 2 bases and J by 4 bases, and 5 bases separated the two germline ends.

This chain connects TRBV5-4 to TRBJ2-7, with 9 bases lining up with TRBD2. The CDR3 sequence is 15 residues long. Germline V gene lookup returns CDR1 SGHNT and CDR2 YYREEE (reference sequence). Trimming at V came to 0 bases and at J to 5 bases, leaving 6 bases not matched to a gene. CDR3 in amino acids: CASSLALAGLNEQYF. The CDR3, as DNA: TGTGCCAGCAGCTTGGCCCTAGCGGGGCTCAACGAGCAGTACTTC.

The chain recombines TRBV5-1 with TRBJ1-1; 9 positions agree with TRBD1. The junction had 9 bases not matched to a gene; V was cut back by 4 bases and J by 11 bases. CDR1 is SGHRS and CDR2 is YFSETQ in the germline V gene. This CDR3 is 13 amino acids long. CDR3 amino acids: CASSAGQGGGAFF. The CDR3 bases are TGCGCCAGCAGCGCGGGACAGGGTGGAGGTGCTTTCTTT.

The chain couples TRBV6-6 to TRBJ2-1, with 11 bases aligning to TRBD2. The CDR3 is 15 residues long. Unmatched junction bases numbered 7, after V lost 7 bases and J lost 5 bases. CDR1 is MNHNY, CDR2 SVGAGI, per germline (reference sequence). The CDR3 DNA reads TGTGCCAGCACTAGCGGGGGGCGATACAACAATGAGCAGTTCTTC. Its translation is CASTSGGRYNNEQFF.

As to this clone: The CDR3 carries no conserved terminal phenylalanine or tryptophan, so it likely arises from a read error. The chain combines TRBV10-1 with TRBJ1-1, with D perhaps matching TRBD1 (6 bases). CDR3 size: 14 residues. The germline V gene encodes CDR1 WNHNN and CDR2 SYGVQD (reference sequence). The V end was cut by 7 bases, the J end by 6 bases, with 18 bases between. The CDR3 coding sequence is TGCGCCAGCATCCCCGAAAGACAGGACCCTGAAGCTTTCCTT. Protein sequence: CASIPERQDPEAFL.

The rearrangement uses TRBV11-2 and TRBJ1-1; 9 bases map to TRBD1. The CDR3 contains 13 residues. V trimming: 6 bases; J trimming: 4 bases; junction bases outside the gene matches: 3. CDR1 is SGHAT, CDR2 FQNNGV, per germline. In nucleotides, the CDR3 is TGTGCCAGCAGTGGGGACAGGGTCACTGAAGCTTTCTTT. Translating gives CASSGDRVTEAFF.

The sample holds one count of this clone. The gene calls are TRBV11-1 and TRBJ2-7, with 7 bases that match TRBD1. Germline-derived CDR1 and CDR2 are SGHAT and FQDESV (reference sequence). CDR3 length equals 17 residues. The V segment lost 2 bases and the J segment 3 bases; nucleotides outside the gene matches: 13. The CDR3 coding sequence is TGTGCCAGCAGCTTAACTCGATCGTCAGGGGGATTCTACGAGCAGTACTTC. Its protein is CASSLTRSSGGFYEQYF.

The chain combines TRBV6-1 with TRBJ1-1, with no clear D. The germline gives CDR1 MNHNS, CDR2 SASEGT. V dropped 5 bases and J dropped 7 bases, with 14 bases sitting between them. The CDR3 spans 13 residues. Written as DNA, the CDR3 is TGTGCCAGCAGTCCGGGGATGGCCCTTGAAGCTTTCTTT. The encoded protein is CASSPGMALEAFF.

The chain recombines TRBV4-1 with TRBJ2-6, with 9 bases aligning to TRBD1. V trimming: 3 bases; J trimming: 0 bases; junction bases outside the gene matches: 3. The CDR3 runs to 17 residues. The germline gives CDR1 MGHRA, CDR2 YSYEKL. In nucleotides, the CDR3 is TGCGCCAGCAGCCACAGACAGGGGGACTCTGGGGCCAACGTCCTGACTTTC. Translated, it gives CASSHRQGDSGANVLTF.

This clone has more than one count but fewer than ten. The chain links TRBV5-1 to TRBJ1-1, with unresolved D. Per germline, CDR1 SGHRS and CDR2 YFSETQ. The CDR3 has 21 amino acids. The V end was cut by 0 bases, the J end by 1 base, with 28 bases between. The CDR3 here is CASSLAYALGEESRGNTEAFF. The CDR3 DNA reads TGCGCCAGCAGCTTGGCGTACGCCCTAGGTGAGGAGAGTCGGGGGAACACTGAAGCTTTCTTT.